This TCR beta chain was sequenced for a study of regulatory T cells in long-lasting Graves disease. Germline lookup yields CDR1 MNHEY and CDR2 SVGAGI. The CDR3 has 19 amino acids. V was pared by 0 bases and J by 2 bases, with 14 bases of the junction left unmatched. Documented time point: newly diagnosed GD, antithyroid drugs for less than 3 months. PBMC RNA served as the TCR library source. In this sample, this clonotype turned up many times. TCR beta libraries were built with iRepertoire HTBI primers and Arm-PCR of CDR3 regions. Each CDR3 protein gets one entry after TCRdb re-called the multiplex PCR reads with MiXCR. The sample consists of 350,000 to 450,000 distinct CDR3 sequences, approximately 15% of them appearing once. The same data also contributed to another study, on T cells in Graves' hyperthyroidism and ophthalmopathy.

V is TRBV6-5 and J is TRBJ2-7; 9 bases fit TRBD1. Material: peripheral blood mononuclear cells (PBMCs), obtained at new diagnosis, from a patient treated with antithyroid drugs. This TCR came from a woman aged 25-40 years with Graves disease. The CDR3 loop is CASSYSSKPRTGETYEQYF. In DNA, the CDR3 is TGTGCCAGCAGTTACTCCTCGAAGCCTAGGACAGGGGAAACCTACGAGCAGTACTTC.